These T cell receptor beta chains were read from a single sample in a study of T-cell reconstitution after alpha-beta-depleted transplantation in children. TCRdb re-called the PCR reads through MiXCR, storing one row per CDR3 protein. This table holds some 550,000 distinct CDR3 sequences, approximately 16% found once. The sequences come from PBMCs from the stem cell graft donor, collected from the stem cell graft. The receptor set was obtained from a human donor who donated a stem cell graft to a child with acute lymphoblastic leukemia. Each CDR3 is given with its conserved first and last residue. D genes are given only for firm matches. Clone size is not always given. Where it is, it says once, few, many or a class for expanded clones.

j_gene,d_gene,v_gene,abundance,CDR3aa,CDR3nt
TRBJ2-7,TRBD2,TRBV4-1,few,CASSQNPGLGGEQYF,TGCGCCAGCAGCCAAAACCCGGGACTAGGGGGCGAGCAGTACTTC
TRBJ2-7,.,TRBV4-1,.,CASSQDHEAGLSYEQYF,TGCGCCAGCAGCCAAGATCATGAGGCAGGGCTGAGCTACGAGCAGTACTTC
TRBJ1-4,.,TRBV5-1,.,CASSRLGGSGGEKLFF,TGCGCCAGCAGCCGGCTAGGGGGATCCGGTGGTGAAAAACTGTTTTTT
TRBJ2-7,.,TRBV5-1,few,CASSLAWDPRLQYF,TGCGCCAGCAGCTTGGCCTGGGACCCCCGGCTGCAGTACTTC
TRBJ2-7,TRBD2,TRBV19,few,CASSTDRLAGSYEQYF,TGTGCCAGTAGCACCGACCGACTAGCGGGATCCTACGAGCAGTACTTC
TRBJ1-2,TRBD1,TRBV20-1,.,CSARAPGQGFYGYTF,TGCAGTGCTAGAGCGCCGGGACAGGGTTTCTATGGCTACACCTTC
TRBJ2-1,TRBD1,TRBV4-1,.,CASSQGTGAFDEQFF,TGCGCCAGCAGCCAAGGGACAGGGGCCTTCGATGAGCAGTTCTTC
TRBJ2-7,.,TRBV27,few,CATSDLASEQYF,TGTGCCACCTCGGACCTAGCGTCGGAGCAGTACTTC
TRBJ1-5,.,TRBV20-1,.,CSARRGLNQPQHF,TGCAGTGCTCGCCGAGGGCTGAATCAGCCCCAGCATTTT
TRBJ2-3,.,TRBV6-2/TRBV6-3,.,CASSYGGASTDTQYF,TGTGCCAGCAGTTACGGCGGGGCTAGCACAGATACGCAGTATTTT
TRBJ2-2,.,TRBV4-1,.,CASSQVPPGELFF,TGCGCCAGCAGCCAAGTCCCGCCCGGGGAGCTGTTTTTT
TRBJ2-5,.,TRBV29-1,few,CSASGESGGETQYF,TGCAGCGCCTCGGGAGAGAGTGGAGGAGAGACCCAGTACTTC
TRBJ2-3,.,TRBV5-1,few,CASSPGGGRTDTQYF,TGCGCCAGCAGCCCTGGCGGGGGCCGCACAGATACGCAGTATTTT
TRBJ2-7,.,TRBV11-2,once,CASSRNREMGEQYF,TGTGCCAGCAGTCGAAACAGGGAGATGGGCGAGCAGTACTTC
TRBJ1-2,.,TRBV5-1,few,CASSLAGVYGYTF,TGCGCCAGCAGCTTGGCCGGGGTCTATGGCTACACCTTC
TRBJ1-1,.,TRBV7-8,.,CASSFGRSATNTEAFF,TGTGCCAGCAGCTTCGGTAGATCAGCAACGAACACTGAAGCTTTCTTT
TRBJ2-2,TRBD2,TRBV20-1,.,CSAREGGPTGELFF,TGCAGTGCTAGAGAGGGAGGGCCCACCGGGGAGCTGTTTTTT
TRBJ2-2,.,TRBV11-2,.,CAASISNTGELFF,TGTGCCGCGAGCATCTCAAACACCGGGGAGCTGTTTTTT
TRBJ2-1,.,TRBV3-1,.,CATSQDPSGSSYNEQFF,TGTGCCACCAGCCAAGATCCCAGCGGAAGCTCCTACAATGAGCAGTTCTTC
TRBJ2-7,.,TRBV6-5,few,CASSYYASDEQYF,TGTGCCAGCAGTTACTATGCAAGTGACGAGCAGTACTTC
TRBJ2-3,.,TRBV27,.,CASRGGVDTQYF,TGTGCCAGCAGGGGGGGAGTGGATACGCAGTATTTT
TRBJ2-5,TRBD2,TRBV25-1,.,CASSIQSGRQTQYF,TGTGCCAGCAGTATACAAAGCGGGAGACAGACCCAGTACTTC
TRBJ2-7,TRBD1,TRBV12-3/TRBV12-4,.,CASSFDRGDREQYF,TGTGCCAGCAGTTTCGACAGGGGGGATCGCGAGCAGTACTTC
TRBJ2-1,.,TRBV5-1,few,CASSPLGSVDVAYNEQFF,TGCGCCAGCAGCCCCCTCGGGTCTGTAGACGTAGCCTACAATGAGCAGTTCTTC
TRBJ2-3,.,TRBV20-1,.,CRTGSDTQYF,TGCAGAACGGGGTCGGATACGCAGTATTTT
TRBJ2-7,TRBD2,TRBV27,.,CASSLSAGGSNEQYF,TGTGCCAGCAGTCTCTCAGCGGGAGGGAGTAACGAGCAGTACTTC
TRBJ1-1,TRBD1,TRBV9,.,CASSVEDRTNTEAFF,TGTGCCAGCAGCGTAGAGGACAGGACGAACACTGAAGCTTTCTTT
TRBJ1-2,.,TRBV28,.,CAAAGGSRYGYTF,TGTGCCGCGGCGGGGGGGTCCAGATATGGCTACACCTTC
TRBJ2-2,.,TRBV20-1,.,CSASPQRVATGELFF,TGCAGTGCTAGCCCCCAGCGGGTAGCCACCGGGGAGCTGTTTTTT
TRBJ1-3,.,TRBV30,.,CAWSPRGNTIYF,TGTGCCTGGAGTCCCAGAGGAAACACCATATATTTT
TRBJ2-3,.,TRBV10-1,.,CASSWGNTDTQYF,TGCGCCAGCAGTTGGGGAAACACAGATACGCAGTATTTT
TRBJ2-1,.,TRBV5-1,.,CASSLALAWRIHNEQFF,TGCGCCAGCAGCTTGGCCCTTGCCTGGCGGATCCACAATGAGCAGTTCTTC
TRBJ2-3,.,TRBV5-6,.,CASSFDLRTDTQYF,TGTGCCAGCAGCTTCGACTTACGCACAGATACGCAGTATTTT
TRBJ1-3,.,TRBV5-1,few,CASSWTPGGGSSGNTIYF,TGCGCCAGCAGCTGGACCCCCGGGGGGGGAAGCTCTGGAAACACCATATATTTT
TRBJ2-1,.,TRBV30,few,CAWSLLQGYEQFF,TGTGCCTGGAGCTTATTACAGGGCTATGAGCAGTTCTTC
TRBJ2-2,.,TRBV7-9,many,CASSPLISNTGELFF,TGTGCCAGCAGCCCCCTCATAAGCAACACCGGGGAGCTGTTTTTT
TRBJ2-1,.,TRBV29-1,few,CSVERRYNEQFF,TGCAGCGTTGAAAGGAGGTACAATGAGCAGTTCTTC
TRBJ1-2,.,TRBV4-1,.,CASSQDVQGSLPEYGYTF,TGCGCCAGCAGCCAAGATGTCCAGGGCTCCCTTCCCGAATATGGCTACACCTTC
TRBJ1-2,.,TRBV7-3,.,CASSPDVGGYTF,TGTGCCAGCAGCCCCGACGTAGGGGGCTACACCTTC
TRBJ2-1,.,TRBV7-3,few,CASSLTEAGRQFF,TGTGCCAGCAGCTTAACGGAGGCCGGGAGACAGTTCTTC
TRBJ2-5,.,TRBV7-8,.,CASSRPPYSQETQYF,TGTGCCAGCAGCCGGCCCCCTTATAGCCAAGAGACCCAGTACTTC
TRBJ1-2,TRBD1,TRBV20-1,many,CSAATGEGYGYTF,TGCAGTGCAGCTACAGGGGAAGGCTATGGCTACACCTTC
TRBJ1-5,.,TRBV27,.,CASSWGADQPQHF,TGTGCCAGCAGTTGGGGGGCAGATCAGCCCCAGCATTTT
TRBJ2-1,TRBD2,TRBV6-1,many,CASSRIASGRAPHNEQFF,TGTGCCAGCAGCCGCATTGCGAGCGGGAGGGCCCCCCACAATGAGCAGTTCTTC
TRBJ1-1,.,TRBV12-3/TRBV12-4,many,CASRGTGNTEAFF,TGTGCCAGCAGGGGGACGGGGAACACTGAAGCTTTCTTT
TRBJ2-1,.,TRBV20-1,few,CSLDEQFF,TGCAGCCTCGATGAGCAGTTCTTC
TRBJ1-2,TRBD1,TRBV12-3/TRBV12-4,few,CASRFTGDLYGYTF,TGTGCCAGCAGGTTTACAGGGGACCTCTATGGCTACACCTTC